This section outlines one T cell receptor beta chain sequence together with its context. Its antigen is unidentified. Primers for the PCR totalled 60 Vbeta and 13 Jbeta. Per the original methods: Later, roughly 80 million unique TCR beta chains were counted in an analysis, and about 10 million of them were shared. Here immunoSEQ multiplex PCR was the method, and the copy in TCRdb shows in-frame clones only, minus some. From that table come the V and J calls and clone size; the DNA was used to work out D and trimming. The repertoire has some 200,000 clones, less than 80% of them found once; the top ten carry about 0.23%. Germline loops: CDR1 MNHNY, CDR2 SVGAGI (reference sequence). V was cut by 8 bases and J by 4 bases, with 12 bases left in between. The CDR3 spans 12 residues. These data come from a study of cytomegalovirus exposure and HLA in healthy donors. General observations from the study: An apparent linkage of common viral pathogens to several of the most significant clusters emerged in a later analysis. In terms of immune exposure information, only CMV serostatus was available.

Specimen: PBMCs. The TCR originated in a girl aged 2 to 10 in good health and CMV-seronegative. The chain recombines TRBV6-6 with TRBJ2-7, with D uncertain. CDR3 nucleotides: TGTGCCAGCGGGCCGACCTCGTACGAGCAGTACTTC. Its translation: CASGPTSYEQYF.